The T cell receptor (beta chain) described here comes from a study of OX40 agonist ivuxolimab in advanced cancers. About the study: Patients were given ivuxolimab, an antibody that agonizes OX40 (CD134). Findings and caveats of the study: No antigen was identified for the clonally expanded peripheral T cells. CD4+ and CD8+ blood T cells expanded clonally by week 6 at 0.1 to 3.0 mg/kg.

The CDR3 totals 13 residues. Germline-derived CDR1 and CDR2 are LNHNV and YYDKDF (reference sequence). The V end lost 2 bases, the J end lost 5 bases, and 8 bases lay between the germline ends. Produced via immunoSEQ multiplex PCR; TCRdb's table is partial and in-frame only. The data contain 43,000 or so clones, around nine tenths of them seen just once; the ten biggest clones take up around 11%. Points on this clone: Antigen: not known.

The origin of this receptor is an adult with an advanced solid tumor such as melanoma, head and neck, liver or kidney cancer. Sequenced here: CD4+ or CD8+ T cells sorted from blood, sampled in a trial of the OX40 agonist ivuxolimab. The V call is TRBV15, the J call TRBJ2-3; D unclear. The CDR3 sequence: CATSRPGGDTQYF. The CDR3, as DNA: TGTGCCACCAGCAGACCGGGTGGAGATACGCAGTATTTT.